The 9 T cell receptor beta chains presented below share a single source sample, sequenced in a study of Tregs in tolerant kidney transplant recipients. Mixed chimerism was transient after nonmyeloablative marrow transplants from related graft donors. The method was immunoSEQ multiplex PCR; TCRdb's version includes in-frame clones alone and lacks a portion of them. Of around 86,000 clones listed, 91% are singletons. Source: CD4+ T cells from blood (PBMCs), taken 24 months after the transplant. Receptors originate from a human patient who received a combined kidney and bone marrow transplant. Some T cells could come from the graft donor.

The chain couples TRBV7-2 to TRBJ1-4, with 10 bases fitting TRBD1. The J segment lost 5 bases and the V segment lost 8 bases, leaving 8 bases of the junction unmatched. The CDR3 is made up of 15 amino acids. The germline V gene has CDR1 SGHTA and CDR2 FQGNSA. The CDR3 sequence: CASRTRGQGNEKLFF. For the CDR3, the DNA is TGTGCCAGCCGCACCCGGGGACAGGGGAATGAAAAACTGTTTTTT.

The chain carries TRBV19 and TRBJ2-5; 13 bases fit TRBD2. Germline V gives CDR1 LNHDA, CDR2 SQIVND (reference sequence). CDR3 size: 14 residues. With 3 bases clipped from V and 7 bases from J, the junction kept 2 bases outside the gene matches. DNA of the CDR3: TGTGCCAGTAGTATTCGGACTAGCGGGGGGACCCAGTACTTC. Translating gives CASSIRTSGGTQYF.

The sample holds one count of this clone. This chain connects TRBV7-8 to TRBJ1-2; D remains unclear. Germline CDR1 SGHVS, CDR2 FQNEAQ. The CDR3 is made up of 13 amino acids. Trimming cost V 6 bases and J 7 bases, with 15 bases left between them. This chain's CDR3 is CASRFGGSGGYTF. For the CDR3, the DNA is TGTGCCAGCAGATTTGGAGGCAGTGGTGGCTACACCTTC.

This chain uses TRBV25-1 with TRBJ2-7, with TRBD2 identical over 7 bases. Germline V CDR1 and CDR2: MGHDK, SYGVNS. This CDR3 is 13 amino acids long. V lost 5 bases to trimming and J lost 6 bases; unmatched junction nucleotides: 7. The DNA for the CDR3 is TGTGCCAGCAGTCTAGGACTAGTCGGCGAGCAGTACTTC. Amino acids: CASSLGLVGEQYF.

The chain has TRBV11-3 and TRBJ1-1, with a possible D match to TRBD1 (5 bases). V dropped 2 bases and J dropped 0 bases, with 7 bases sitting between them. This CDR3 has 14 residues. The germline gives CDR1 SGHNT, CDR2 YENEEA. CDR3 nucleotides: TGTGCCAGCAGCTTACAGGGATTGAACACTGAAGCTTTCTTT. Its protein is CASSLQGLNTEAFF.

Written as DNA, the CDR3 is TGTGCCACCACACTAGCGGCCACAGATACGCAGTATTTT. Translated, it gives CATTLAATDTQYF. V is TRBV5-4 and J is TRBJ2-3, with TRBD2 matching over 8 bases. This CDR3 contains 13 residues. Germline CDR1 is SGHNT and CDR2 is YYREEE (reference sequence). The trim removed 9 bases at V and 2 bases at J, leaving 5 bases unmatched.

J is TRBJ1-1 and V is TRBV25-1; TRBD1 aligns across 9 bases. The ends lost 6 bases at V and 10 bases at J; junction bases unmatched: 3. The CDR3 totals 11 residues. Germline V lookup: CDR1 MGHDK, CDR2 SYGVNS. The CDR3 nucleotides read TGTGCCAGCAGAACAGGGGGCCGAGCTTTCTTT. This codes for CASRTGGRAFF.

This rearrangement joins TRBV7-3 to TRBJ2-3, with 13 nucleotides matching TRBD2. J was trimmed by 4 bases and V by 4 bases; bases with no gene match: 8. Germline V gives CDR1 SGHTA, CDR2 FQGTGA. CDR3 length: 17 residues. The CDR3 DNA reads TGTGCCAGCAGCTCATTAATCGGACTAGCGGGAGCAGATACGCAGTATTTT. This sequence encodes CASSSLIGLAGADTQYF. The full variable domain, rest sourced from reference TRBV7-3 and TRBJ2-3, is GAGVSQTPSNKVTEKGKYVELRCDPISGHTALYWYRQSLGQGPEFLIYFQGTGAADDSGLPNDRFFAVRPEGSVSTLKIQRTERGDSAVYLCASSSLIGLAGADTQYFGPGTRLTVL.

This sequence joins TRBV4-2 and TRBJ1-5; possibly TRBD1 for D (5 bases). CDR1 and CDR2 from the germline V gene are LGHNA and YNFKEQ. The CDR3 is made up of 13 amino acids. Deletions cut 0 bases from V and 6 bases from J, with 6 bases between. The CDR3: CASSQDQGQPQHF. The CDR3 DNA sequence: TGTGCCAGCAGCCAAGATCAGGGTCAGCCCCAGCATTTT.